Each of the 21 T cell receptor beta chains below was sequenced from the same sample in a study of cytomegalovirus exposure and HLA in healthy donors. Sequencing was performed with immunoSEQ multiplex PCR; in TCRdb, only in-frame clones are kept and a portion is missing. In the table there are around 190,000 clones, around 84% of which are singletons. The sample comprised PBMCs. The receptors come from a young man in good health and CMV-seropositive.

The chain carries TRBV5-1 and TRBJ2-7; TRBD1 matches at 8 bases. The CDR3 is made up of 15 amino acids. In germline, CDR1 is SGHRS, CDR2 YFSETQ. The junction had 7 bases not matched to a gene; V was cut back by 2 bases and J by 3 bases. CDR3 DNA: TGCGCCAGCAGCTTAGACGGGACAGGTTACTACGAGCAGTACTTC. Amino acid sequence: CASSLDGTGYYEQYF.

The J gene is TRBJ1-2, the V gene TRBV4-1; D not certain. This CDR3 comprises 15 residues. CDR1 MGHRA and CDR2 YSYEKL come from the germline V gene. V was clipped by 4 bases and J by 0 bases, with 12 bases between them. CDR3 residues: CASSPQEGPNYGYTF. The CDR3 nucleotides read TGCGCCAGCAGCCCTCAGGAAGGTCCTAACTATGGCTACACCTTC.

CDR3 in amino acids: CSVEDVRAPNYGYTF. The CDR3 region has the DNA TGCAGCGTTGAAGATGTGAGGGCCCCTAACTATGGCTACACCTTC. The V and J genes are TRBV29-1 and TRBJ1-2, with D hard to call. Between the trimmed V and J ends, which lost 0 bases and 0 bases, there was a span of 11 bases. The CDR3 spans 15 residues. Germline CDR1 SQVTM, CDR2 ANQGSEA.

In nucleotides, the CDR3 is TGTGCCAGCAGCGTAGCTACGATAAGGTACTTGAGACAGGGGGCGGCATACAATGAGCAGTTCTTC. This sequence encodes CASSVATIRYLRQGAAYNEQFF. This chain links TRBV9 with TRBJ2-1, with 10 bases matching TRBD1. CDR3 length: 22 amino acids. Germline CDR1 SGDLS, CDR2 YYNGEE. The V segment lost 0 bases and the J segment 4 bases; nucleotides outside the gene matches: 22.

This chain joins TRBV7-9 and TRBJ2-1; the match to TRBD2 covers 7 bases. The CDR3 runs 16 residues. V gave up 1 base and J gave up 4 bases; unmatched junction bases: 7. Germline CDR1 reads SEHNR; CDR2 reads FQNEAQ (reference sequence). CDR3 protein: CASSLVGSGEYNEQFF. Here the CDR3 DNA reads TGTGCCAGCAGCTTAGTTGGGAGCGGGGAGTACAATGAGCAGTTCTTC.

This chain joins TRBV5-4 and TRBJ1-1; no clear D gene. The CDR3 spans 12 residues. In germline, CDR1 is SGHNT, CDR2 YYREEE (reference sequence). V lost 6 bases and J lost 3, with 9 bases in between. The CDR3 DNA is TGTGCCAGCACCGCTCGGGACACTGAAGCTTTCTTT. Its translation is CASTARDTEAFF.

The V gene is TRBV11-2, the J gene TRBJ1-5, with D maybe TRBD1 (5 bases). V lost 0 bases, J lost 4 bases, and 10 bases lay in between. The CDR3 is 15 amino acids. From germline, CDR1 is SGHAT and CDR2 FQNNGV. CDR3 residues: CASSLEPGSNQPQHF. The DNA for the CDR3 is TGTGCCAGCAGCTTAGAACCAGGGTCAAATCAGCCCCAGCATTTT.

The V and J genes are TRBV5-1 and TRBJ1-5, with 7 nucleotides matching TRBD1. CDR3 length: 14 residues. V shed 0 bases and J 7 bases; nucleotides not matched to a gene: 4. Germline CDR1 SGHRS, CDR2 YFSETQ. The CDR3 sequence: CASSLETGNQPQHF. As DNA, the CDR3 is TGCGCCAGCAGCTTGGAGACAGGGAACCAGCCCCAGCATTTT.

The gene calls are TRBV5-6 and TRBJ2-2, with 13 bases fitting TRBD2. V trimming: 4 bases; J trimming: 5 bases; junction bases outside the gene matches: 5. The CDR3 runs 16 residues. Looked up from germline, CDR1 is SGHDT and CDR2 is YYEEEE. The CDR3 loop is CASSIGLAGVTGELFF. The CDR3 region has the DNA TGTGCCAGCAGCATAGGACTAGCGGGGGTGACCGGGGAGCTGTTTTTT.

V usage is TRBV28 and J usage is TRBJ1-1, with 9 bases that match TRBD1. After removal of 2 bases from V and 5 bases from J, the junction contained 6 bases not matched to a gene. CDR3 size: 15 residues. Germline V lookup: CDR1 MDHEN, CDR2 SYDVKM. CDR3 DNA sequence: TGTGCCAGCAGTTTAGTCGGACAGGGGCGTACTGAAGCTTTCTTT. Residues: CASSLVGQGRTEAFF.

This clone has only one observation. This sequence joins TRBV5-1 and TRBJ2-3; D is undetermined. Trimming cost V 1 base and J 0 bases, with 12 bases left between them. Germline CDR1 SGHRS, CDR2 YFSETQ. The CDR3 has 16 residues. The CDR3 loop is CASSLTPLTSTDTQYF. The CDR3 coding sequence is TGCGCCAGCAGCTTGACCCCACTGACTAGCACAGATACGCAGTATTTT.

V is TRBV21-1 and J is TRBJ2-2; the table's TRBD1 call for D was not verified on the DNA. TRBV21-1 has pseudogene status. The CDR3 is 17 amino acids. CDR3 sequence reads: CASSKGLRTPNTGELFF. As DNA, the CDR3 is TGTGCCAGCAGCAAAGGTCTTCGGACACCGAACACCGGGGAGCTGTTTTTT.

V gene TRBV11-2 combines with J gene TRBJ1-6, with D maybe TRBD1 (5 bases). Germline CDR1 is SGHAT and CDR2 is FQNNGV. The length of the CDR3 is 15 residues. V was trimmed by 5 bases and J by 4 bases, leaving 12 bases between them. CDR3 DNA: TGTGCCAGCAGCCTCGACAGACAATATAATTCACCCCTCCACTTT. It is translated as CASSLDRQYNSPLHF.

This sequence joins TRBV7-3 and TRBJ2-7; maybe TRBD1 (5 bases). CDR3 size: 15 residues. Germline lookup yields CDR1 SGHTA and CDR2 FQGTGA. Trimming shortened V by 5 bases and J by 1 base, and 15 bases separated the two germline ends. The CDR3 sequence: CASSLGALLSYEQYF. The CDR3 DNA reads TGTGCCAGCAGCCTAGGGGCACTACTTTCCTACGAGCAGTACTTC.

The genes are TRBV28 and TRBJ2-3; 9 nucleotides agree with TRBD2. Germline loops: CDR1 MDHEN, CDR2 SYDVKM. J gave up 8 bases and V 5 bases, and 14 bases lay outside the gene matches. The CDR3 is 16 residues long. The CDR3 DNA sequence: TGTGCCAGCAGTCCCAGGGCGGGAGGGCCGTCGGGTACGCAGTATTTT. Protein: CASSPRAGGPSGTQYF.

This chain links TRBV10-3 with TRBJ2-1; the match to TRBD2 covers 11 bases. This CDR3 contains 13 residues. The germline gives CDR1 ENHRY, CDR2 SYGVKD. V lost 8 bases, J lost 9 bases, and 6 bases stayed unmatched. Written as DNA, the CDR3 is TGTGCCATCCTTAGCGGGAGGGACGGTGAGCAGTTCTTC. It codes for CAILSGRDGEQFF.

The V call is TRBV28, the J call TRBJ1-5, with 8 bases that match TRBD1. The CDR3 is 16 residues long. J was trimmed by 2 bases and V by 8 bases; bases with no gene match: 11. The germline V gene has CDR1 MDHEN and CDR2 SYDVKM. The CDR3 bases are TGTGCCAGCCATATTCACCCGGGACAGGGCAATCAGCCCCAGCATTTT. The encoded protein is CASHIHPGQGNQPQHF.

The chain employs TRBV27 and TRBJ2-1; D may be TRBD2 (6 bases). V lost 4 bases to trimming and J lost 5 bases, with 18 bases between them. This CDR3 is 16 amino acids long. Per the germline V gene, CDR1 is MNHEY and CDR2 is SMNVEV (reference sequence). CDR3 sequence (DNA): TGTGCCAGCAGTTCCAGTTATTCCCGGGGGAACAATGAGCAGTTCTTC. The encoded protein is CASSSSYSRGNNEQFF.

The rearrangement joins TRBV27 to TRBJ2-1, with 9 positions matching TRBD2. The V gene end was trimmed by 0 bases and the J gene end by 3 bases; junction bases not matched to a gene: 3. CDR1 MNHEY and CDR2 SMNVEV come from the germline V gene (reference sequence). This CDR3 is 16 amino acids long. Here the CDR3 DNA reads TGTGCCAGCAGTTTATCAGCTAGCGGGGTCTACAATGAGCAGTTCTTC. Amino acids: CASSLSASGVYNEQFF.

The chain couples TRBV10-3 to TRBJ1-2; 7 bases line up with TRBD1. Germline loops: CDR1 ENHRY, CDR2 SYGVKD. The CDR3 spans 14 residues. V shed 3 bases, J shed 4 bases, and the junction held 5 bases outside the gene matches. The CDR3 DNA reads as TGTGCCATCAGTGATTCCCGACAGGGCTATGGCTACACCTTC. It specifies CAISDSRQGYGYTF.

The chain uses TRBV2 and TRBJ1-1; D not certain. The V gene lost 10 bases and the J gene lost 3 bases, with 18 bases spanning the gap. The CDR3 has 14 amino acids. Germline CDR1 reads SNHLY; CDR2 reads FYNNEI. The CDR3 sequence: CATNGVTGDTEAFF. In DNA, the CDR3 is TGTGCCACTAACGGGGTTACTGGGGACACTGAAGCTTTCTTT. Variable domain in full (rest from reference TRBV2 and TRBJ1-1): EPEVTQTPSHQVTQMGQEVILRCVPISNHLYFYWYRQILGQKVEFLVSFYNNEISEKSEIFDDQFSVERPDGSNFTLKIRSTKLEDSAMYFCATNGVTGDTEAFFGQGTRLTVV.